These 23 T cell receptor beta chains share one sample of origin, sequenced in a study of blood T cell repertoires in COVID-19. Only in-frame clones appear in the TCRdb table, and some are missing; sequencing was by immunoSEQ multiplex PCR. The sample has 130,000 to 150,000 clones, roughly 80% seen once. Sample: peripheral blood. These TCRs come from a man aged 65 to 85 who had recovered from COVID-19.

The rearrangement uses TRBV15 and TRBJ1-2; 9 nucleotides align to TRBD1. Germline assignment: CDR1 LNHNV and CDR2 YYDKDF (reference sequence). This CDR3 region has 14 residues. After removal of 3 bases from V and 8 bases from J, the junction contained 7 bases not matched to a gene. The CDR3 loop reads CATSRDRGWWGYTF. In nucleotides, the CDR3 is TGTGCCACCAGCAGGGACAGGGGATGGTGGGGCTACACCTTC.

The gene calls are TRBV10-1 and TRBJ2-2; D is perhaps TRBD2 (5 bases). This CDR3 is built from 15 residues. Deletions cut 10 bases from V and 2 bases from J, with 17 bases between. Germline V gene lookup returns CDR1 WNHNN and CDR2 SYGVQD (reference sequence). In DNA form, the CDR3 reads TGCGCCACCGGCCCGGGGAGTCTTAACACCGGGGAGCTGTTTTTT. As protein: CATGPGSLNTGELFF.

The chain's CDR3 is CASSSPGQGLLGYTF. As DNA, the CDR3 is TGTGCCAGCAGTTCTCCGGGACAGGGGCTTCTTGGCTACACCTTC. The chain carries TRBV6-6 and TRBJ1-2; TRBD1 matches 10 bases. J lost 7 bases, V lost 4 bases, and 9 bases had no gene match. CDR3 size: 15 residues. The germline CDR1 and CDR2 sequences are MNHNY and SVGAGI (reference sequence).

This clone was found a few times. This sequence joins TRBV18 and TRBJ2-3; 7 nucleotides agree with TRBD1. V lost 4 bases and J lost 0; bases outside the gene matches: 13. CDR1 KGHSH and CDR2 LQKENI come from the germline V gene. The CDR3 loop spans 18 amino acids. The CDR3: CASSREVQGPTSTDTQYF. As DNA, the CDR3 is TGTGCCAGCTCACGAGAGGTACAGGGGCCAACTAGCACAGATACGCAGTATTTT.

The chain uses TRBV5-4 and TRBJ2-7; 9 nucleotides align to TRBD2. Germline V gives CDR1 SGHNT, CDR2 YYREEE (reference sequence). This CDR3 contains 17 residues. The ends lost 0 bases at V and 0 bases at J; junction bases unmatched: 7. This CDR3 reads CASSLEPSGANSYEQYF. DNA of the CDR3: TGTGCCAGCAGCTTGGAGCCTAGCGGGGCAAACTCCTACGAGCAGTACTTC.

The genes are TRBV5-4 and TRBJ2-7; D perhaps matches TRBD2 (5 bases). The CDR3 has 17 residues. V was cut by 3 bases and J by 2 bases, with 21 bases left in between. Germline V CDR1 and CDR2: SGHNT, YYREEE (reference sequence). The CDR3 nucleotides are TGTGCCAGCAGCTCAAAAAAGCCCGGAGAGGGAACCTACGAGCAGTACTTC. It codes for CASSSKKPGEGTYEQYF. The full variable domain, rest sourced from reference TRBV5-4 and TRBJ2-7, is ETGVTQSPTHLIKTRGQQVTLRCSSQSGHNTVSWYQQALGQGPQFIFQYYREEENGRGNFPPRFSGLQFPNYSSELNVNALELDDSALYLCASSSKKPGEGTYEQYFGPGTRLTVT.

The CDR3 region has the DNA TGCAGCGTTGAAGAAGCCGGAGGGGAGGGGCAGTACTTC. Amino acid sequence: CSVEEAGGEGQYF. This chain connects TRBV29-1 to TRBJ2-4, with 7 bases that match TRBD2. V lost 0 bases and J lost 13; bases outside the gene matches: 9. The CDR3 spans 13 residues. CDR1 and CDR2 (germline): SQVTM, ANQGSEA.

This clone was detected only once. V and J are TRBV7-2 and TRBJ2-6, with D perhaps matching TRBD1 (6 bases). CDR1 is SGHTA, CDR2 FQGNSA, per germline. V lost 5 bases and J lost 1, with 12 bases in between. CDR3 size: 16 residues. The CDR3 here is CASSLPRGSGANVLTF. The CDR3 DNA reads TGTGCCAGCAGCCTACCCAGGGGATCTGGGGCCAACGTCCTGACTTTC. Together with reference TRBV7-2 and TRBJ2-6, the CDR3 gives the full variable domain: GAGVSQSPSNKVTEKGKDVELRCDPISGHTALYWYRQSLGQGLEFLIYFQGNSAPDKSGLPSDRFSAERTGGSVSTLTIQRTQQEDSAVYLCASSLPRGSGANVLTFGAGSRLTVL.

The chain couples TRBV3-1 (or the pseudogene TRBV3-2) to TRBJ2-6; TRBD1 matches 11 bases. V lost 6 bases and J lost 1; bases outside the gene matches: 11. This CDR3 spans 19 amino acids. Germline CDR1 reads LGHDT; CDR2 reads YNNKEL (reference sequence). DNA for the CDR3: TGTGCCAGCAGAGCCCGGGACAGGGGGTCCTATTCTGGGGCCAACGTCCTGACTTTC. This codes for CASRARDRGSYSGANVLTF.

The V call is TRBV20-1, the J call TRBJ2-7; 9 bases are shared with TRBD1. The CDR3 is made up of 11 amino acids. CDR1 DFQATT and CDR2 SNEGSKA come from the germline V gene (reference sequence). V lost 6 bases and J lost 6; bases outside the gene matches: 3. The CDR3, as DNA: TGCAGTGCAGCGGGACAGGGCGAGCAGTACTTC. Its translation is CSAAGQGEQYF.

The table lists this clone with a few counts. The gene calls are TRBV3-1 (or the pseudogene TRBV3-2) and TRBJ2-7; TRBD2 agrees at 9 bases. Trimming cost V 0 bases and J 3 bases; bases outside gene matches: 6. The CDR3 is 16 residues long. CDR1 LGHDT and CDR2 YNNKEL come from the germline V gene (reference sequence). This CDR3 is CASSQDWASGIYEQYF. CDR3 nucleotides: TGTGCCAGCAGCCAAGATTGGGCTAGCGGGATCTACGAGCAGTACTTC.

This clone came up a few times. The chain couples TRBV20-1 to TRBJ2-1; 9 nucleotides agree with TRBD2. Germline V gene lookup returns CDR1 DFQATT and CDR2 SNEGSKA (reference sequence). J gave up 13 bases and V 4 bases, and 5 bases lay outside the gene matches. This CDR3 contains 11 residues. CDR3 DNA sequence: TGCAGTGCTAATAGCGGGGGCCTACAGTTCTTC. Its translation: CSANSGGLQFF.

In this sample, this clone turned up a few times. The CDR3 nucleotides are TGTGCCATCAGTTCATTCCCGGGACAGGGGATCCACGAGCAGTACTTC. It specifies CAISSFPGQGIHEQYF. The gene calls are TRBV10-3 and TRBJ2-7; TRBD1 agrees at 10 bases. The trim removed 5 bases at V and 5 bases at J, leaving 12 bases unmatched. The CDR3 has 16 amino acids. The V gene's germline CDR1 is ENHRY and CDR2 SYGVKD.

The genes are TRBV10-2 and TRBJ2-2; 10 nucleotides agree with TRBD1. CDR1 and CDR2 from the germline V gene are WSHSY and SAAADI. Trimming removed 7 bases from V and 6 bases from J; junction bases left unmatched: 8. The CDR3 spans 15 residues. CDR3 DNA sequence: TGCGCCAGCACAACCGGGACAGGGGTGGCCGGGGAGCTGTTTTTT. It is translated as CASTTGTGVAGELFF.

V usage is TRBV28 and J usage is TRBJ1-3; D unclear. Looked up from germline, CDR1 is MDHEN and CDR2 is SYDVKM. The CDR3 covers 17 residues. V gave up 4 bases and J gave up 0 bases, with 16 bases separating them. The CDR3, as DNA: TGTGCCAGCAGTTCGCAGAGACTAACTGCCTCTGGAAACACCATATATTTT. Translating gives CASSSQRLTASGNTIYF.

CDR3 amino acids: CASSATPGGSYNEQFF. The CDR3 nucleotides read TGTGCCAGCAGTGCCACCCCCGGGGGCTCCTACAATGAGCAGTTCTTC. The rearrangement uses TRBV2 and TRBJ2-1, with D possibly being TRBD2 (6 bases). This CDR3 has 16 residues. Germline V gene sequence: CDR1 SNHLY, CDR2 FYNNEI. V shed 4 bases and J shed 0 bases, with 13 bases lying between them.

DNA of the CDR3: TGTGCCAGCAGCGTAGCGGGAGGGCCGAACACCGGGGAGCTGTTTTTT. Protein product: CASSVAGGPNTGELFF. This rearrangement joins TRBV9 to TRBJ2-2, with 8 bases identical to TRBD2. Trimming took 0 bases from V and 0 from J; bases not matched to a gene: 1. CDR3 length equals 16 residues. Germline V CDR1 and CDR2: SGDLS, YYNGEE.

J is TRBJ2-3 and V is TRBV5-1, with D possibly being TRBD1 (5 bases). The V gene's germline CDR1 is SGHRS and CDR2 YFSETQ. The V gene lost 0 bases and the J gene lost 6 bases, with 14 bases spanning the gap. There are 15 residues in the CDR3. The chain's CDR3 is CASSLVGRDWDTQYF. The CDR3, as DNA: TGCGCCAGCAGCTTGGTCGGCAGGGATTGGGATACGCAGTATTTT. Drawing the rest from reference TRBV5-1 and TRBJ2-3, the complete variable domain is KAGVTQTPRYLIKTRGQQVTLSCSPISGHRSVSWYQQTPGQGLQFLFEYFSETQRNKGNFPGRFSGRQFSNSRSEMNVSTLELGDSALYLCASSLVGRDWDTQYFGPGTRLTVL.

This clone is a singleton in its sample. The chain links TRBV6-2 or TRBV6-3 to TRBJ2-1, with a tentative D call TRBD2 (5 bases). CDR1 and CDR2 (germline): MNHEY, SVGEGT. Between the trimmed V and J ends, which lost 6 bases and 2 bases, there was a span of 11 bases. The CDR3 spans 14 residues. The CDR3 reads CASSWGETYNEQFF. Written as DNA, the CDR3 is TGTGCCAGCAGCTGGGGAGAGACCTACAATGAGCAGTTCTTC.

The chain combines TRBV12-3 or TRBV12-4 with TRBJ1-1; a possible D gene is TRBD1 (5 bases). V gave up 3 bases and J gave up 7 bases, with 9 bases separating them. This CDR3 comprises 12 residues. For the CDR3, the DNA is TGTGCCAGCAGTTTTCGGGGACTTGAAGCTTTCTTT. This sequence encodes CASSFRGLEAFF.

The chain carries TRBV2 and TRBJ2-7; 7 bases are shared with TRBD1. V lost 1 base to trimming and J lost 3 bases; unmatched junction nucleotides: 3. The CDR3 loop spans 14 amino acids. Germline V gene data show CDR1 as SNHLY and CDR2 as FYNNEI. The CDR3 nucleotides are TGTGCCAGCAGTGAAGGGACAGGTCTCTACGAGCAGTACTTC. Translation gives CASSEGTGLYEQYF.

The chain is built from TRBV11-2 and TRBJ1-3; D not resolved. The CDR3 has 17 residues. V was pared by 0 bases and J by 2 bases, with 14 bases between. Germline values: CDR1 SGHAT, CDR2 FQNNGV. CDR3 sequence: CASSLDSGRSTGNTIYF. For the CDR3, the DNA is TGTGCCAGCAGCTTAGATTCGGGAAGATCTACTGGAAACACCATATATTTT.

CDR3 coding DNA: TGTGCCAGCAGCTCACGACTCCATTCACCCCTCCACTTT. Residues: CASSSRLHSPLHF. This chain connects TRBV7-2 to TRBJ1-6; unclear D gene. This CDR3 has 13 residues. CDR1 and CDR2 (germline): SGHTA, FQGNSA. V was trimmed by 4 bases and J by 8 bases, leaving 9 bases between them. Filled out from reference TRBV7-2 and TRBJ1-6, the complete variable domain reads GAGVSQSPSNKVTEKGKDVELRCDPISGHTALYWYRQSLGQGLEFLIYFQGNSAPDKSGLPSDRFSAERTGGSVSTLTIQRTQQEDSAVYLCASSSRLHSPLHFGNGTRLTVT.